This TCR beta chain comes out of a study of T cell changes during pregnancy in multiple sclerosis. The CDR3 is 12 residues long. The V end was cut by 4 bases, the J end by 5 bases, with 5 bases between. Per germline, CDR1 MNHEY and CDR2 SVGAGI. Repertoires were generated with immunoSEQ multiplex PCR, while TCRdb's copy carries only in-frame clones and drops some. This table holds some 21,000 clones, just under 85% found once. This sequence joins TRBV6-5 and TRBJ2-2, with D hard to call. This sequence was found in a female donor in good health, enrolled as a control in a pregnancy study. This sample comprised CD8+ T cells from peripheral blood mononuclear cells, obtained in the first trimester of pregnancy. Here the CDR3 DNA reads TGTGCCAGCAGTTCTAGGACCGGGGAGCTGTTTTTT. Amino acids: CASSSRTGELFF.